This T cell receptor (beta chain) was obtained from a study of blood T cells in healthy people across ages. About the study: The template switching approach captured approximately one barcoded beta molecule for every two T cells. Study-level points and caveats: More naive CD4+ cells and higher diversity were found in long-lived than in aged donors.

Total RNA, at least 6 micrograms per sample, was extracted from PBMCs. Germline CDR1 and CDR2: LGHDT and YNNKEL (reference sequence). Trimming took off 7 bases at V and 1 base at J, with 10 bases between the two ends. This CDR3 comprises 14 residues. The authors ran a second PCR of roughly 6 to 12 cycles using a sample-barcoded 5' primer and a J-beta primer mix. One entry per CDR3 protein, called by TCRdb with MiXCR from the 5' RACE reads. The sample consists of approximately 900,000 distinct CDR3 sequences, about 48% of them appearing once. In the case of this clonotype: What it binds is unknown.

The sequence derives from a man under 40 in good health. The sample taken for sequencing was blood. The rearrangement uses TRBV3-1 and TRBJ2-2, with D tentatively TRBD1 or TRBD2 (5 bases each). This CDR3 is CASTGPQNTGELFF. The CDR3 DNA follows: TGTGCCAGCACGGGGCCACAGAACACCGGGGAGCTGTTTTTT.